Sequencing of this T cell receptor (beta chain) was carried out in a study of cytomegalovirus exposure and HLA in healthy donors. Findings and caveats of the study: As a later analysis showed, a missense DCLRE1C variant was linked to trimming of TCR beta V- and J-genes. Within an earlier analysis, most TCR beta V segments proved productive either about 87% or about 30% of the time.

The CDR3 is 15 residues long. CDR1 and CDR2 (germline): SNHLY, FYNNEI. V lost 6 bases and J 0 bases, leaving 12 bases between the germline ends. Details on this clone: Its cognate antigen is unknown.

A multiplex PCR was run with 60 Vbeta primers and 13 Jbeta primers. This table comes from immunoSEQ multiplex PCR, and its TCRdb copy is limited to in-frame clones, with some not included. This sample has about 100,000 clones; 74% occur once, and the top ten carry roughly 2.7%. The sample taken for sequencing was PBMCs. This TCR was recovered from a man aged 50 to 59 in good health and CMV-seropositive. This rearrangement joins TRBV2 to TRBJ2-1, with D possibly being TRBD1 (6 bases). CDR3 protein: CASRLQGSSYNEQFF. CDR3 DNA: TGTGCCAGCAGATTACAGGGAAGCTCCTACAATGAGCAGTTCTTC.